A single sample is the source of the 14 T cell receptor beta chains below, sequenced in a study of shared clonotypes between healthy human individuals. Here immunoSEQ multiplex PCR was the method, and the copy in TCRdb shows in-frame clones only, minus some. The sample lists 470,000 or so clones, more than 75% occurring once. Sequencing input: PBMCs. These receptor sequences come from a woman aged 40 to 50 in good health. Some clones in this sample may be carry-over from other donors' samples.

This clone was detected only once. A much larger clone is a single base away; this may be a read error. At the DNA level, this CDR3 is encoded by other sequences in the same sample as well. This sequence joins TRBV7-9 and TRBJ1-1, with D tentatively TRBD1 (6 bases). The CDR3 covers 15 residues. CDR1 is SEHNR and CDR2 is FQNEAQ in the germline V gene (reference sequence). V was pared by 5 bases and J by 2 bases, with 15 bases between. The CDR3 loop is CASSPTQGRNTEAFF. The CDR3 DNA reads TGTGCCAGCAGCCCTACACAGGGACGCAACACTGAAGCTTTCTTT.

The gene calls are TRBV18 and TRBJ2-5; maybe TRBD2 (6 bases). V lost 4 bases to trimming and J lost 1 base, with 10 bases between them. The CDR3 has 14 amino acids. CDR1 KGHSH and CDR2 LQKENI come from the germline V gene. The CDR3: CASSLGLRQETQYF. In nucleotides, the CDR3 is TGTGCCAGCTCACTGGGACTCCGCCAAGAGACCCAGTACTTC.

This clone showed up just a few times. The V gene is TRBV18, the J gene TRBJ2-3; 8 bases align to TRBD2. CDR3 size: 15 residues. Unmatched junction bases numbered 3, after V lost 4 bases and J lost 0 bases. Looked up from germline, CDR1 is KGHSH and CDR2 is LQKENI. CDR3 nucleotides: TGTGCCAGCTCACAATCTAGCGGGAGCACAGATACGCAGTATTTT. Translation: CASSQSSGSTDTQYF.

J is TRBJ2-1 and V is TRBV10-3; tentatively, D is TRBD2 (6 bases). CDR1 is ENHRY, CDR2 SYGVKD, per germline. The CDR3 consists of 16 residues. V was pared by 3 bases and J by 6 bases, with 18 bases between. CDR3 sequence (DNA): TGTGCCATCAGTGAAAGTGCGGGACCTCTCGCCAATGAGCAGTTCTTC. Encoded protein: CAISESAGPLANEQFF.

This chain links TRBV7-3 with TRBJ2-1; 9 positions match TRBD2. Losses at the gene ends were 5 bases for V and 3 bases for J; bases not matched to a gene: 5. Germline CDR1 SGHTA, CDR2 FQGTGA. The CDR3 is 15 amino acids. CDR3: CASSTRGGFYNEQFF. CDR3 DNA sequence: TGTGCCAGCAGCACGCGGGGGGGATTCTACAATGAGCAGTTCTTC. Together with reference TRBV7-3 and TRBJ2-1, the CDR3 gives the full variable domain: GAGVSQTPSNKVTEKGKYVELRCDPISGHTALYWYRQSLGQGPEFLIYFQGTGAADDSGLPNDRFFAVRPEGSVSTLKIQRTERGDSAVYLCASSTRGGFYNEQFFGPGTRLTVL.

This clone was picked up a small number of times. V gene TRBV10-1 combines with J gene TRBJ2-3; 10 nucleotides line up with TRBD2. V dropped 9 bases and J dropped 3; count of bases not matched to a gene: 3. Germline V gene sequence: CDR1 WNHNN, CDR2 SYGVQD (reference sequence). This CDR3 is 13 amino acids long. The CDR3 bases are TGCGCCAGTACTAGCGGGACTACAGATACGCAGTATTTT. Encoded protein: CASTSGTTDTQYF.

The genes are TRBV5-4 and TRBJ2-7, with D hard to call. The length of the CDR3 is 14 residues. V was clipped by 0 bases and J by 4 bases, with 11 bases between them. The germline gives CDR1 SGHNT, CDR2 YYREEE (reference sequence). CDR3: CASSLGRTLYEQYF. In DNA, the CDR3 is TGTGCCAGCAGCTTGGGCAGGACCCTTTACGAGCAGTACTTC.

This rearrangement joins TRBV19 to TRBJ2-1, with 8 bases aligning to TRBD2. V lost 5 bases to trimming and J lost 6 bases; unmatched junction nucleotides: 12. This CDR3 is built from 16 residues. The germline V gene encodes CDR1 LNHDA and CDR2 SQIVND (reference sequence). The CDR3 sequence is CASSPAAGGWGNEQFF. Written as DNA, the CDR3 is TGTGCCAGTAGTCCAGCCGCGGGAGGTTGGGGCAATGAGCAGTTCTTC.

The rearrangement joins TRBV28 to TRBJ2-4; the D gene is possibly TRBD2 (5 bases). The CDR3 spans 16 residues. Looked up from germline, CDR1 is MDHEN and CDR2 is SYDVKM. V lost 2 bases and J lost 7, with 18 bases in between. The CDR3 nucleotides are TGTGCCAGCAGTTTAGTCGGAGGACGAGCCGGGAACATTCAGTACTTC. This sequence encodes CASSLVGGRAGNIQYF.

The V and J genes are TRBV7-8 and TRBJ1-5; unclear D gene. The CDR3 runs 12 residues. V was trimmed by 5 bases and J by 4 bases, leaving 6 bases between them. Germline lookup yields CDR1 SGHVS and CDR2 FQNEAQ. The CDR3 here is CASSPWNQPQHF. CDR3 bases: TGTGCCAGCAGCCCGTGGAATCAGCCCCAGCATTTT.

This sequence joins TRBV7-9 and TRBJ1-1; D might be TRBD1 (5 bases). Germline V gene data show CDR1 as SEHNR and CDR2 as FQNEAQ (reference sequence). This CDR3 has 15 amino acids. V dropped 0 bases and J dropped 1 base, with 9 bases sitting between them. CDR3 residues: CASSLAGTSNTEAFF. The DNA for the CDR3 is TGTGCCAGCAGCTTAGCGGGGACGTCGAACACTGAAGCTTTCTTT.

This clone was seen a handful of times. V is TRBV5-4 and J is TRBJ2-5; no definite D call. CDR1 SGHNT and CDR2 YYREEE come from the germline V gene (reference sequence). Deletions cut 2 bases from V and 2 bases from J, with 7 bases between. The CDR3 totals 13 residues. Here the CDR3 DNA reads TGTGCCAGCAGCTTTTGGCCGCAAGAGACCCAGTACTTC. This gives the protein CASSFWPQETQYF. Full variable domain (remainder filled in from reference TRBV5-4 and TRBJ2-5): ETGVTQSPTHLIKTRGQQVTLRCSSQSGHNTVSWYQQALGQGPQFIFQYYREEENGRGNFPPRFSGLQFPNYSSELNVNALELDDSALYLCASSFWPQETQYFGPGTRLLVL.

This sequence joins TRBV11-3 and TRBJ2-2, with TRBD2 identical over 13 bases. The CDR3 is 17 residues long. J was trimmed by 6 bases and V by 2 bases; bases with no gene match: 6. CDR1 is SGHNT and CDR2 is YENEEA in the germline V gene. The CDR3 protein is CASSLSKGLAGAGELFF. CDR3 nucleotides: TGTGCCAGCAGCTTAAGCAAAGGACTAGCGGGAGCCGGGGAGCTGTTTTTT.

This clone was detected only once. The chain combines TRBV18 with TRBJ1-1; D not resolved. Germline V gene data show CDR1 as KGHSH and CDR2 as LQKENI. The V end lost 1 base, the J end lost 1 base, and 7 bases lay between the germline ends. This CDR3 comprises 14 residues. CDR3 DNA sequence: TGTGCCAGCTCACCACGTAACTGGAACACTGAAGCTTTCTTT. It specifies CASSPRNWNTEAFF.